The 32 T cell receptor beta chains below were found in one sample sequenced in a study of T cell responses to AZD1222 COVID-19 vaccine. Sequencing used immunoSEQ multiplex PCR; TCRdb keeps in-frame clones, though not all of them. Of some 120,000 clones listed, about nine tenths were seen once; the top ten hold about 17%. The sequences come from peripheral blood, collected on day 0 of MenACWY control vaccination. The source is an adult in good health.

The CDR3 protein is CASSTPGDGNYEQYF. CDR3 nucleotides: TGTGCCAGCAGTACCCCGGGGGACGGTAACTACGAGCAGTACTTC. This chain joins TRBV27 and TRBJ2-7; perhaps TRBD2 as D (6 bases). Trimming took off 5 bases at V and 3 bases at J, with 17 bases between the two ends. The CDR3 has 15 amino acids. Germline CDR1 MNHEY, CDR2 SMNVEV (reference sequence).

The chain joins TRBV4-1 to TRBJ2-7, with a possible D match to TRBD1 (6 bases). The V end lost 1 base, the J end lost 7 bases, and 14 bases lay between the germline ends. The CDR3 loop spans 14 amino acids. Germline CDR1 and CDR2: MGHRA and YSYEKL. The CDR3 DNA reads as TGCGCCAGCAGCCAAGGTCCACAGGGCTGGGAGCAGTACTTC. Its protein product is CASSQGPQGWEQYF.

This chain joins TRBV11-2 and TRBJ2-1, with D possibly being TRBD2 (5 bases). CDR3 length: 13 residues. V was clipped by 7 bases and J by 7 bases, with 14 bases between them. Germline CDR1 and CDR2: SGHAT and FQNNGV. CDR3 region: CASTKTGGNEQFF. The CDR3 coding sequence is TGTGCCAGCACCAAAACCGGCGGGAATGAGCAGTTCTTC.

This clone was detected only once. The V call is TRBV29-1, the J call TRBJ1-2, with D unclear. Germline CDR1 is SQVTM and CDR2 is ANQGSEA. The CDR3 contains 13 residues. V lost 3 bases to trimming and J lost 4 bases, with 12 bases between them. CDR3 coding DNA: TGCAGCGTTGAGAATCAGTGGGCCTATGGCTACACCTTC. The encoded protein is CSVENQWAYGYTF.

This rearrangement joins TRBV29-1 to TRBJ2-1, with D unresolved. Germline V gene sequence: CDR1 SQVTM, CDR2 ANQGSEA. CDR3 length: 10 amino acids. Trimming stripped 4 bases from V and 8 bases from J, with 6 bases between. CDR3 nucleotide sequence: TGCAGCGTTGCCGAATATGAGCAGTTCTTC. Translation gives CSVAEYEQFF.

This rearrangement joins TRBV2 to TRBJ1-1, with 8 positions matching TRBD1. CDR3 length equals 12 residues. V dropped 6 bases and J dropped 7; count of bases not matched to a gene: 4. Germline V gene sequence: CDR1 SNHLY, CDR2 FYNNEI. This CDR3 reads CASREQGVEAFF. In DNA form, the CDR3 reads TGTGCCAGCAGAGAACAGGGGGTTGAAGCTTTCTTT.

This chain connects TRBV28 to TRBJ2-3; D is unclear. Per germline, CDR1 MDHEN and CDR2 SYDVKM. Between the trimmed V and J ends, which lost 5 bases and 2 bases, there was a span of 20 bases. The CDR3 covers 17 residues. The CDR3, as DNA: TGTGCCAGCAGTCCCATCAAGGCGAGTGATTTCACAGATACGCAGTATTTT. As protein: CASSPIKASDFTDTQYF.

The genes are TRBV6-5 and TRBJ2-5; unclear D gene. The CDR3 is made up of 12 amino acids. V lost 10 bases to trimming and J lost 1 base, with 10 bases between them. The germline V gene encodes CDR1 MNHEY and CDR2 SVGAGI. For the CDR3, the DNA is TGTGCCACAACAGATCGCCAAGAGACCCAGTACTTC. Residues: CATTDRQETQYF.

The CDR3 reads CASSQVDGTSRETQYF. The CDR3, as DNA: TGTGCCAGCAGCCAAGTGGATGGGACTAGCCGGGAGACCCAGTACTTC. The rearrangement joins TRBV4-2 to TRBJ2-5, with 9 bases aligning to TRBD2. CDR3 length equals 16 residues. V trimming: 1 base; J trimming: 5 bases; junction bases outside the gene matches: 8. From germline, CDR1 is LGHNA and CDR2 YNFKEQ.

The chain links TRBV5-1 to TRBJ2-3; D call uncertain. The ends were cut back, 6 bases at V and 0 bases at J, with 2 bases in the middle. Germline V lookup: CDR1 SGHRS, CDR2 YFSETQ. The CDR3 is 11 amino acids. CDR3 in amino acids: CASTSTDTQYF. CDR3 DNA: TGCGCCAGCACGAGCACAGATACGCAGTATTTT.

The chain employs TRBV3-1 (or the pseudogene TRBV3-2) and TRBJ2-3, with 12 nucleotides matching TRBD2. With 1 base clipped from V and 4 bases from J, the junction kept 3 bases outside the gene matches. CDR1 LGHDT and CDR2 YNNKEL come from the germline V gene (reference sequence). This CDR3 has 16 residues. The CDR3 nucleotides read TGTGCCAGCAGCCAAGCATCTAGCGGGAGGGCAGATACGCAGTATTTT. Translated, it gives CASSQASSGRADTQYF.

The chain joins TRBV5-4 to TRBJ1-2, with D tentatively TRBD1 (6 bases). V lost 0 bases and J lost 3, with 9 bases in between. Germline CDR1 is SGHNT and CDR2 is YYREEE (reference sequence). The CDR3 length is 14 residues. This chain's CDR3 is CASSLEGGDYGYTF. DNA for the CDR3: TGTGCCAGCAGCTTGGAAGGGGGTGACTATGGCTACACCTTC.

In its sample, this clone was seen a few times. This chain links TRBV11-2 with TRBJ2-7; D might be TRBD1 or TRBD2, each matching 6 bases. With 5 bases removed from V and 4 bases from J, the gap between germline ends came to 18 bases. Germline V gene data show CDR1 as SGHAT and CDR2 as FQNNGV. The CDR3 extends over 15 amino acids. This chain's CDR3 is CASSPRPGAQYEQYF. DNA for the CDR3: TGTGCCAGCAGCCCCCGGCCGGGGGCGCAGTACGAGCAGTACTTC.

This clone was seen only once. V usage is TRBV5-1 and J usage is TRBJ2-7; TRBD2 matches 7 bases. The length of the CDR3 is 18 residues. Germline V gives CDR1 SGHRS, CDR2 YFSETQ. V lost 0 bases, J lost 3 bases, and 15 bases stayed unmatched. The CDR3 protein is CASSLVPLGTRGGYEQYF. In DNA, the CDR3 is TGCGCCAGCAGCTTGGTCCCCTTGGGAACGCGCGGGGGCTACGAGCAGTACTTC.

The rearrangement links TRBV5-1 to TRBJ1-1; 10 nucleotides line up with TRBD1. V lost 5 bases and J lost 4; bases outside the gene matches: 5. This CDR3 is 14 amino acids long. The germline V gene has CDR1 SGHRS and CDR2 YFSETQ. The CDR3 sequence: CASRRQGAITEAFF. DNA for the CDR3: TGCGCCAGCAGAAGACAGGGGGCTATCACTGAAGCTTTCTTT. Full variable domain (remainder filled in from reference TRBV5-1 and TRBJ1-1): KAGVTQTPRYLIKTRGQQVTLSCSPISGHRSVSWYQQTPGQGLQFLFEYFSETQRNKGNFPGRFSGRQFSNSRSEMNVSTLELGDSALYLCASRRQGAITEAFFGQGTRLTVV.

The CDR3: CASSQGGRASEQYF. For the CDR3, the DNA is TGTGCCAGCAGTCAGGGTGGCAGGGCGTCCGAGCAGTACTTC. The rearrangement links TRBV28 to TRBJ2-7; possibly TRBD1 for D (5 bases). CDR3 size: 14 residues. The germline V gene encodes CDR1 MDHEN and CDR2 SYDVKM. Trimming took 5 bases from V and 6 from J, leaving 17 bases between them.

The genes are TRBV9 and TRBJ2-1, with TRBD2 matching over 8 bases. CDR3 length equals 13 residues. Germline CDR1 is SGDLS and CDR2 is YYNGEE. After removal of 2 bases from V and 5 bases from J, the junction contained 0 bases not matched to a gene. For the CDR3, the DNA is TGTGCCAGCAGCGTTAGCGGGGACAATGAGCAGTTCTTC. Translated: CASSVSGDNEQFF.

The genes are TRBV10-2 and TRBJ2-7; perhaps TRBD2 as D (5 bases). The CDR3 loop spans 14 amino acids. With 6 bases removed from V and 0 bases from J, the gap between germline ends came to 12 bases. Germline-derived CDR1 and CDR2 are WSHSY and SAAADI. CDR3 sequence: CASRLSGSSYEQYF. DNA for the CDR3: TGCGCCAGCAGATTGAGCGGATCCTCCTACGAGCAGTACTTC.

The chain employs TRBV30 and TRBJ2-7; tentatively, D is TRBD2 (6 bases). Per germline, CDR1 GTSNPN and CDR2 SVGIG (reference sequence). CDR3 size: 16 residues. V gave up 5 bases and J gave up 0 bases, with 20 bases separating them. The CDR3 spells CAWAGGDQTPSYEQYF. Here the CDR3 DNA reads TGTGCCTGGGCCGGAGGGGACCAAACCCCCTCCTACGAGCAGTACTTC.

As DNA, the CDR3 is TGTGCCAGCAGCTTAGGATCCAGTCAGCCCCAGCATTTT. Translation gives CASSLGSSQPQHF. The chain recombines TRBV7-9 with TRBJ1-5; no firm D call. The CDR3 has 13 amino acids. The V gene lost 1 base and the J gene lost 6 bases, with 7 bases spanning the gap. Germline-derived CDR1 and CDR2 are SEHNR and FQNEAQ (reference sequence).

The chain recombines TRBV5-1 with TRBJ2-5, with TRBD1 as a possible D gene (6 bases). Looked up from germline, CDR1 is SGHRS and CDR2 is YFSETQ. V was pared by 2 bases and J by 2 bases, with 13 bases between. The length of the CDR3 is 15 residues. Written as DNA, the CDR3 is TGCGCCAGCAGCTTTCGGGACACAACTCAAGAGACCCAGTACTTC. Amino acids: CASSFRDTTQETQYF.

The rearrangement uses TRBV19 and TRBJ1-3, with D hard to call. CDR1 and CDR2 (germline): LNHDA, SQIVND (reference sequence). Trimming left V 6 bases short and J 4 bases short, with 7 bases between. CDR3 size: 12 residues. CDR3 nucleotides: TGTGCCAGTAGCCTCAGCGGAAACACCATATATTTT. It translates to CASSLSGNTIYF. The full variable domain, with the rest looked up from reference TRBV19 and TRBJ1-3, is DGGITQSPKYLFRKEGQNVTLSCEQNLNHDAMYWYRQDPGQGLRLIYYSQIVNDFQKGDIAEGYSVSREKKESFPLTVTSAQKNPTAFYLCASSLSGNTIYFGEGSWLTVV.

This clone was found a few times. The chain employs TRBV27 and TRBJ1-6; D remains ambiguous. The ends were cut back, 6 bases at V and 5 bases at J, with 8 bases in the middle. CDR1 is MNHEY and CDR2 is SMNVEV in the germline V gene (reference sequence). This CDR3 has 13 residues. CDR3 bases: TGTGCCAGCAGGAGGTCCGATAATTCACCCCTCCACTTT. Translation gives CASRRSDNSPLHF.

The J gene is TRBJ2-5, the V gene TRBV28; 13 positions agree with TRBD2. The CDR3 length is 16 residues. Germline V gene lookup returns CDR1 MDHEN and CDR2 SYDVKM. The ends lost 6 bases at V and 5 bases at J; junction bases unmatched: 9. Here the CDR3 reads CASSYGTSGAQETQYF. The CDR3 coding sequence is TGTGCCAGCAGCTATGGGACTAGCGGGGCTCAGGAGACCCAGTACTTC.

The rearrangement uses TRBV3-1 (or the pseudogene TRBV3-2) and TRBJ2-1, with 7 bases that match TRBD2. Per the germline V gene, CDR1 is LGHDT and CDR2 is YNNKEL (reference sequence). There are 15 residues in the CDR3. V dropped 1 base and J dropped 2; count of bases not matched to a gene: 2. As DNA, the CDR3 is TGTGCCAGCAGCCAAGGGACTAGGGCCTACAATGAGCAGTTCTTC. Its translation: CASSQGTRAYNEQFF.

The CDR3 here is CASSPAGLADNEQFF. CDR3 coding DNA: TGTGCCAGCAGCCCGGCGGGACTAGCGGACAATGAGCAGTTCTTC. The chain joins TRBV11-2 to TRBJ2-1; 11 bases agree with TRBD2. V trimming: 5 bases; J trimming: 5 bases; junction bases outside the gene matches: 5. Germline V CDR1 and CDR2: SGHAT, FQNNGV. The CDR3 spans 15 residues.

The CDR3 DNA sequence: TGTGCCAGCTCATCCCAGCGGGCCGCCCAAGAGACCCAGTACTTC. Its protein is CASSSQRAAQETQYF. The rearrangement joins TRBV18 to TRBJ2-5; a weak D match, TRBD2 (6 bases). The CDR3 is made up of 15 amino acids. CDR1 is KGHSH and CDR2 is LQKENI in the germline V gene. V was cut by 5 bases and J by 1 base, with 14 bases left in between.

J is TRBJ2-3 and V is TRBV9; D remains unclear. Looked up from germline, CDR1 is SGDLS and CDR2 is YYNGEE. CDR3 length: 12 amino acids. V was pared by 0 bases and J by 11 bases, with 10 bases between. This chain's CDR3 is CASSVEATEQYF. As DNA, the CDR3 is TGTGCCAGCAGCGTAGAGGCCACGGAGCAGTATTTT.

This chain uses TRBV5-1 with TRBJ2-2; TRBD2 matches at 12 bases. The CDR3 contains 16 residues. V lost 2 bases and J lost 6; bases outside the gene matches: 5. Germline V lookup: CDR1 SGHRS, CDR2 YFSETQ. CDR3 DNA sequence: TGCGCCAGCAGCTTTCTAGCGGGAGGGTTTGCCGGGGAGCTGTTTTTT. Translation: CASSFLAGGFAGELFF.

The chain links TRBV28 to TRBJ1-5; D remains unclear. CDR1 MDHEN and CDR2 SYDVKM come from the germline V gene. Trimming cost V 10 bases and J 11 bases, with 24 bases left between them. This CDR3 contains 14 residues. CDR3 protein: CAINSGLSAMAQHF. The CDR3 DNA follows: TGTGCCATCAATAGTGGGCTCTCTGCCATGGCCCAGCATTTT. The whole variable domain, remainder taken from reference TRBV28 and TRBJ1-5, is DVKVTQSSRYLVKRTGEKVFLECVQDMDHENMFWYRQDPGLGLRLIYFSYDVKMKEKGDIPEGYSVSREKKERFSLILESASTNQTSMYLCAINSGLSAMAQHFGDGTRLSIL.

Only a few counts were recorded for this clone. The chain combines TRBV28 with TRBJ1-5; D possibly corresponds to TRBD1 (6 bases). This CDR3 has 15 amino acids. Per the germline V gene, CDR1 is MDHEN and CDR2 is SYDVKM. Trimming pared 6 bases from V and 0 bases from J, leaving 12 bases between. CDR3 residues: CASSRDRISNQPQHF. The CDR3 region has the DNA TGTGCCAGCAGCCGCGACAGGATTAGCAATCAGCCCCAGCATTTT.

The chain recombines TRBV13 with TRBJ2-3; TRBD2 matches 10 bases. Trimming at V came to 7 bases and at J to 5 bases, leaving 9 bases not matched to a gene. This CDR3 region has 15 residues. Germline lookup yields CDR1 PRHDT and CDR2 FYEKMQ (reference sequence). CDR3 protein: CASTKSGRAVDTQYF. Written as DNA, the CDR3 is TGTGCCAGCACCAAAAGCGGGAGGGCCGTAGATACGCAGTATTTT.